Only one count was recorded for the clone carrying this T cell receptor (beta chain). V lost 6 bases to trimming and J lost 6 bases; unmatched junction nucleotides: 7. CDR3 length: 13 amino acids. The data were produced by immunoSEQ multiplex PCR, yet TCRdb's version contains in-frame clones alone and is incomplete. The sample comprises over 150,000 clones, approximately 91% of which are singletons, and roughly 19% rests with the top ten. This entry comes from a study of blood T cell repertoires in COVID-19. At the level of the study: Sites across the United States, Italy and Spain contributed samples from acute and convalescent COVID-19.

This receptor was taken from a man between 50 and 59 years old with COVID-19, enrolled during active disease. Source material: peripheral blood. The V and J genes are TRBV12-3 or TRBV12-4 and TRBJ2-7; the match to TRBD1 covers 8 bases. The CDR3 loop is CASREGTGGEQYF. In DNA, the CDR3 is TGTGCCAGCAGGGAGGGGACAGGTGGCGAGCAGTACTTC.